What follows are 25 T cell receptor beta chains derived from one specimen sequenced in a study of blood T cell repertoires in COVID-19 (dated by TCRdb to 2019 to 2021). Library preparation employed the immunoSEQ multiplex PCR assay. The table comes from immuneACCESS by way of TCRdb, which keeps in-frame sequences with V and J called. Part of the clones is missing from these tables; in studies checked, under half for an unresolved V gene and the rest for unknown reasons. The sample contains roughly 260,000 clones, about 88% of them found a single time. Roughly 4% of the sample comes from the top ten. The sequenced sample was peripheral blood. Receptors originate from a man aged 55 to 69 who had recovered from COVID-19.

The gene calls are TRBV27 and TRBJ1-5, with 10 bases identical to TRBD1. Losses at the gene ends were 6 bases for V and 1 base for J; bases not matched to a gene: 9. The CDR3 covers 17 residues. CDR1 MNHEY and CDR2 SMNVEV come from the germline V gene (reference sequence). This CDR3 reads CASRQFGTGASNQPQHF. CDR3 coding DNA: TGTGCCAGCAGACAATTCGGGACAGGGGCCAGCAATCAGCCCCAGCATTTT.

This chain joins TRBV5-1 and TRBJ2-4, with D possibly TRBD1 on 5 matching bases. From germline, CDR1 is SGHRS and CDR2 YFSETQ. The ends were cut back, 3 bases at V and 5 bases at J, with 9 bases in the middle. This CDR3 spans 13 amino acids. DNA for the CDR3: TGCGCCAGCAGCTCAGAAGGGGAAAACATTCAGTACTTC. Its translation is CASSSEGENIQYF.

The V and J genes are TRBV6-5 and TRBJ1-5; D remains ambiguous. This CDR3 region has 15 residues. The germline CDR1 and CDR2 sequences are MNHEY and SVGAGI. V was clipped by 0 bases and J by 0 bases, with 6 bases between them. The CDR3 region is CASSYSAYSNQPQHF. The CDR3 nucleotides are TGTGCCAGCAGTTACTCGGCATATAGCAATCAGCCCCAGCATTTT.

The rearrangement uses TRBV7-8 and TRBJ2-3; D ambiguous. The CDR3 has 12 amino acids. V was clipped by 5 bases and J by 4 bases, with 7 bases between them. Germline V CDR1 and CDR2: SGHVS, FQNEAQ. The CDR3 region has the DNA TGTGCCAGCAGCCGCTCTCCAGATACGCAGTATTTT. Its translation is CASSRSPDTQYF.

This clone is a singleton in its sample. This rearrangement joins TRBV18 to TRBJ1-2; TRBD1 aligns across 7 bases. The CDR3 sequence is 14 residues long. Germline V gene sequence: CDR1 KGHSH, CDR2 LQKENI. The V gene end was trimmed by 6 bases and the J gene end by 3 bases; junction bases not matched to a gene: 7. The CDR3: CASSRNDRDYGYTF. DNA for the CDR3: TGTGCCAGCTCGCGGAACGACAGGGACTATGGCTACACCTTC.

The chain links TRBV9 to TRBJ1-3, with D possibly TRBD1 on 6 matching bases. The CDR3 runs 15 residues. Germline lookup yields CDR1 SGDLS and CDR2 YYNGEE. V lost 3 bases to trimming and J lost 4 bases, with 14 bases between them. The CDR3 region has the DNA TGTGCCAGCAGCGCAAAACAGGGACCAGGAAACACCATATATTTT. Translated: CASSAKQGPGNTIYF.

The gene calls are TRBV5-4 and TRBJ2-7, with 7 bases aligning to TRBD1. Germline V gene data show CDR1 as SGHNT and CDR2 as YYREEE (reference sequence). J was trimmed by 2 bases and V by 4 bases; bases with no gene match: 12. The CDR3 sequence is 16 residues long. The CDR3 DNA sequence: TGTGCCAGCAGCCTACCCGCCTTGACAGGGCCCTACGAGCAGTACTTC. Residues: CASSLPALTGPYEQYF.

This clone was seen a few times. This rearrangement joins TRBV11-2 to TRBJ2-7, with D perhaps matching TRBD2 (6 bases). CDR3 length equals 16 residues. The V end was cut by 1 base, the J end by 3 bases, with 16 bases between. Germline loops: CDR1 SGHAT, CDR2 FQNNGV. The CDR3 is CASSLVAARGFYEQYF. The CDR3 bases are TGTGCCAGCAGCTTAGTGGCCGCCCGGGGGTTCTACGAGCAGTACTTC.

This chain's CDR3 is CASSLLSRGQETQYF. DNA of the CDR3: TGCGCCAGCAGCTTGCTGTCCAGGGGCCAAGAGACCCAGTACTTC. The chain has TRBV5-1 and TRBJ2-5; perhaps TRBD1 as D (6 bases). In germline, CDR1 is SGHRS, CDR2 YFSETQ. V lost 1 base and J 1 base, leaving 11 bases between the germline ends. This CDR3 region has 15 residues.

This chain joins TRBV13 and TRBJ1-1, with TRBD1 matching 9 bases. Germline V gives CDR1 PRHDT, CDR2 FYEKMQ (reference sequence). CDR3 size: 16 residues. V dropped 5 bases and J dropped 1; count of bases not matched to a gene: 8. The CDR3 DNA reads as TGTGCCAGCAGCCGAGGGACAGGGCTGAAGAACACTGAAGCTTTCTTT. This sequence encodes CASSRGTGLKNTEAFF.

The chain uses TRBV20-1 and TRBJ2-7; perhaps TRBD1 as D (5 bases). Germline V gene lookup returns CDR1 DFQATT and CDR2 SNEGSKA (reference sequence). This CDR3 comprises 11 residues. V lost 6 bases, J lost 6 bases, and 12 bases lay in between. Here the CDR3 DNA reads TGCAGTGCCCCAGTTCAGGGCGAGCAGTACTTC. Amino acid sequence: CSAPVQGEQYF.

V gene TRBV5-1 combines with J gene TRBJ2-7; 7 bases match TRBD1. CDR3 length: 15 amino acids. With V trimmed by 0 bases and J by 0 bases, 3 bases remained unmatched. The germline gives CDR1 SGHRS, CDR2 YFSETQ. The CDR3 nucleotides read TGCGCCAGCAGCTTGGCAGGGGACAGCTCCTACGAGCAGTACTTC. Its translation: CASSLAGDSSYEQYF.

CDR3 sequence reads: CASSDRVSNYGYTF. The CDR3 region has the DNA TGCGCCAGCAGCGACAGGGTTTCCAACTATGGCTACACCTTC. V is TRBV5-1 and J is TRBJ1-2; 7 bases agree with TRBD1. The length of the CDR3 is 14 residues. Germline V gene sequence: CDR1 SGHRS, CDR2 YFSETQ. Losses at the gene ends were 4 bases for V and 2 bases for J; bases not matched to a gene: 5.

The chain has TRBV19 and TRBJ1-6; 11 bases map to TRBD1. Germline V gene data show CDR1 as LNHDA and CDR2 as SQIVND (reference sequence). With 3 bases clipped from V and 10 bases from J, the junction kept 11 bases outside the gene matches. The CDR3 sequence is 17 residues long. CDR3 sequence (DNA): TGTGCCAGTAGTATTGGGGGACAGGGGGGAACTCTCTCACCCCTCCACTTT. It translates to CASSIGGQGGTLSPLHF. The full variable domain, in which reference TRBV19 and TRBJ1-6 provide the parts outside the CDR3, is DGGITQSPKYLFRKEGQNVTLSCEQNLNHDAMYWYRQDPGQGLRLIYYSQIVNDFQKGDIAEGYSVSREKKESFPLTVTSAQKNPTAFYLCASSIGGQGGTLSPLHFGNGTRLTVT.

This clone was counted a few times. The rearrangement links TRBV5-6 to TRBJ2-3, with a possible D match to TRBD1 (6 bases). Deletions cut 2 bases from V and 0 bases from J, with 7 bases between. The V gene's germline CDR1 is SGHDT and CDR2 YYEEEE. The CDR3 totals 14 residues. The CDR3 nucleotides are TGTGCCAGCAGCTTCACAGGGAGCACAGATACGCAGTATTTT. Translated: CASSFTGSTDTQYF.

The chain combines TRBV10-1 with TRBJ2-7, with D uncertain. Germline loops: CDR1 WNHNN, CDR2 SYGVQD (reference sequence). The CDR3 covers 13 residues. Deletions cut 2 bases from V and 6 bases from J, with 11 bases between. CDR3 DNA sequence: TGCGCCAGCAGTGAGACAATGGGCGCCGAGCAGTACTTC. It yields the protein CASSETMGAEQYF.

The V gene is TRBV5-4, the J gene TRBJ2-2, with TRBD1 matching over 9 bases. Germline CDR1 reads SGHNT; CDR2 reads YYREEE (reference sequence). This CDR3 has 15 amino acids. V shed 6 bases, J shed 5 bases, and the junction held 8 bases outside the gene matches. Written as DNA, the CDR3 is TGTGCCAGCACCTCCCCCGGGACAGGGACCGGGGAGCTGTTTTTT. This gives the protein CASTSPGTGTGELFF.

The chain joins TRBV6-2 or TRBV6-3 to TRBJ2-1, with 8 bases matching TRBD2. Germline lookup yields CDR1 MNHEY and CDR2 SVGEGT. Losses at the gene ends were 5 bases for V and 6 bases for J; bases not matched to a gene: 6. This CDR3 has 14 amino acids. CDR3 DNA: TGTGCCAGCAGTGCTACGACTAGCGTCAATGAGCAGTTCTTC. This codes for CASSATTSVNEQFF.

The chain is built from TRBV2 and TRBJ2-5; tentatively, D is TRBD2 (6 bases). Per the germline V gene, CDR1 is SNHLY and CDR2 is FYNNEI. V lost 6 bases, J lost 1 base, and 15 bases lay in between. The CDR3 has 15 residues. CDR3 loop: CASSQWQGLQETQYF. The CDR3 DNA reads TGTGCCAGCAGCCAATGGCAGGGACTCCAAGAGACCCAGTACTTC.

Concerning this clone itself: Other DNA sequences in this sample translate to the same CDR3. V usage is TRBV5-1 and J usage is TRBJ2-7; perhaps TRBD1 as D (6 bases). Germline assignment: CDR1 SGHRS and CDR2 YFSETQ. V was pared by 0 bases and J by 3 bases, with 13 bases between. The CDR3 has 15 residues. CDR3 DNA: TGCGCCAGCAGCTTGGGGGGTCAGGGGAGCTACGAGCAGTACTTC. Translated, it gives CASSLGGQGSYEQYF.

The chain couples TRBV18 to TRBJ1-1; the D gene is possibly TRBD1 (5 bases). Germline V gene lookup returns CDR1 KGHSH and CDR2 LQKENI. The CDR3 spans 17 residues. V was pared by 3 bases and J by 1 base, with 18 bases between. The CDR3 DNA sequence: TGTGCCAGCTCACCCAGCCCCCGAACGGGGGGGAACACTGAAGCTTTCTTT. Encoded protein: CASSPSPRTGGNTEAFF.

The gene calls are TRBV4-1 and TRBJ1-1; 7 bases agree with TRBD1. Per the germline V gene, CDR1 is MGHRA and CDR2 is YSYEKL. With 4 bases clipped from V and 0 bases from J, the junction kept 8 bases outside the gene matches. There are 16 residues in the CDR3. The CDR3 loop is CASSRGGDRVNTEAFF. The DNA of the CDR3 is TGCGCCAGCAGCCGAGGAGGGGACAGAGTGAACACTGAAGCTTTCTTT.

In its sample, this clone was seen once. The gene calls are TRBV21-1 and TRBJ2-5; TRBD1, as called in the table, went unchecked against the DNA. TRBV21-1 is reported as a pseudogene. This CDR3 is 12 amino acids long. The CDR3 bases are TGTGCCAGCACCGGGGACAGTACTACCCAGTACTTC. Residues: CASTGDSTTQYF.

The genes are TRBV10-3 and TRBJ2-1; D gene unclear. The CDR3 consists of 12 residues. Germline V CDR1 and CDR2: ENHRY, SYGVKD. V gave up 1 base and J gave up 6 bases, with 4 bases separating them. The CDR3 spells CAISELANEQFF. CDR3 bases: TGTGCCATCAGTGAGTTAGCCAATGAGCAGTTCTTC.

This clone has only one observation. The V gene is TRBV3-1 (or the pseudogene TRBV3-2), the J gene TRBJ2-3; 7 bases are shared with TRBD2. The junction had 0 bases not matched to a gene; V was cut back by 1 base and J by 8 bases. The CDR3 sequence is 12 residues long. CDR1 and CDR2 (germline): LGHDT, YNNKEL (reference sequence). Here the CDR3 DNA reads TGTGCCAGCAGCCAAGGACTAGCTACGCAGTATTTT. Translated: CASSQGLATQYF.